There are many counts of the clone carrying this T cell receptor (beta chain). What it recognizes is unknown. The record originates from a study of T-cell reconstitution after alpha-beta-depleted transplantation in children. Library preparation (for TCRbeta) was performed with unique molecular identifiers. TCRdb re-called the PCR reads through MiXCR, storing one row per CDR3 protein. Of some 200,000 distinct CDR3 sequences listed, approximately 6.9% are singletons. Study observations and caveats: Where some patients showed high TCRbeta diversity at day 60, it came from recipient T cells and thymic progenitors that had survived. The authors attributed T-cell counts and diversity one year after transplant mostly to newly produced T cells. Approximately two months post-transplant, alpha-beta T cells reportedly originated from several hundred expanded graft clones.

The CDR3 has 13 residues. CDR1 and CDR2 (germline): SGHTA, FQGNSA. The V end was cut by 1 base, the J end by 6 bases, with 9 bases between. The chain couples TRBV7-2 to TRBJ1-1; D is unresolved. This specimen consisted of PBMCs, obtained before TCRalphabeta/CD19-depleted stem cell transplant. The sequence derives from a boy aged 2 to 10 with acute lymphoblastic leukemia, due to receive a stem cell transplant. This CDR3 is CASSLVRMAEAFF. In DNA, the CDR3 is TGTGCCAGCAGCTTAGTTAGGATGGCTGAAGCTTTCTTT.